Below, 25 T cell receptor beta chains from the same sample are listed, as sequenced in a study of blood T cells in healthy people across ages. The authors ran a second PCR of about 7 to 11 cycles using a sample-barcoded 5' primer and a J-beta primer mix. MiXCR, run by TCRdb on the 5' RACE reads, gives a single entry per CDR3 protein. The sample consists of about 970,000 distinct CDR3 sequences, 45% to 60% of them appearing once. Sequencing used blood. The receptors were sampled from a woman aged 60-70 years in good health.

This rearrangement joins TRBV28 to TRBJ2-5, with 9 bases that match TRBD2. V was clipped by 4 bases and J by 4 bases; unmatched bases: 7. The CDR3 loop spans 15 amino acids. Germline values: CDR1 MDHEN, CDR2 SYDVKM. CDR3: CASSSTELAGETQYF. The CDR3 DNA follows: TGTGCCAGCAGTTCCACCGAACTAGCGGGAGAGACCCAGTACTTC.

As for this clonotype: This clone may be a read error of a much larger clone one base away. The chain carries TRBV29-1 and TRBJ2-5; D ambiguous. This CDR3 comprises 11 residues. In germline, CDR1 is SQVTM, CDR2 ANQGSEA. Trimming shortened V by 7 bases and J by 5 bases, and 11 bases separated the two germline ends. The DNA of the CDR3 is TGCAGCGGAGCCGTGTGGGAGACCCAGTACTTC. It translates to CSGAVWETQYF.

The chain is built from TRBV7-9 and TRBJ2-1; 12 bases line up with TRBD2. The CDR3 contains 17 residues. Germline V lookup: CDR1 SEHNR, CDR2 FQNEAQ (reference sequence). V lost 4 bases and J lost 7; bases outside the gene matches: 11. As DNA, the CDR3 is TGTGCCAGCAGCTCCTCCACTACTAGCGGGAGGCCGAATGAGCAGTTCTTC. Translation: CASSSSTTSGRPNEQFF.

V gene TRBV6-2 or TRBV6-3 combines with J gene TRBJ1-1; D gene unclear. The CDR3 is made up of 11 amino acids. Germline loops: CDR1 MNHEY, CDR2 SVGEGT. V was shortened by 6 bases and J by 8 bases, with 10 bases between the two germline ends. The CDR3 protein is CASSSRREAFF. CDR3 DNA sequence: TGTGCCAGCAGCTCCCGTAGGGAAGCTTTCTTT.

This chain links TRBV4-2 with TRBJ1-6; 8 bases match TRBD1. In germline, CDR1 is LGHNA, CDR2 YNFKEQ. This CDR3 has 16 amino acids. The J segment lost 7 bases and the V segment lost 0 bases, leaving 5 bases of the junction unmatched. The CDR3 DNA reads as TGTGCCAGCAGCCAAGATCACCAGGGGGCCAATTCACCCCTCCACTTT. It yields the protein CASSQDHQGANSPLHF.

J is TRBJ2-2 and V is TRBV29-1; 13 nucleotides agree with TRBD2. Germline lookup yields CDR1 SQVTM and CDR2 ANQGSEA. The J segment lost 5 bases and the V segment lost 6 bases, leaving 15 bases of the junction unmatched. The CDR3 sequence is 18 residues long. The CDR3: CSVEGGGLAGVGTGELFF. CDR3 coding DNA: TGCAGCGTGGAGGGAGGCGGACTAGCGGGAGTAGGGACCGGGGAGCTGTTTTTT.

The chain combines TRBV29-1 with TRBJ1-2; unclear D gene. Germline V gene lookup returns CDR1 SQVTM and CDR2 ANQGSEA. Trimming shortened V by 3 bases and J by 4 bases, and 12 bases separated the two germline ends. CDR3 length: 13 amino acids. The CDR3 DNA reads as TGCAGCGTTGATCGGGGAGGTAGCTATGGCTACACCTTC. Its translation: CSVDRGGSYGYTF.

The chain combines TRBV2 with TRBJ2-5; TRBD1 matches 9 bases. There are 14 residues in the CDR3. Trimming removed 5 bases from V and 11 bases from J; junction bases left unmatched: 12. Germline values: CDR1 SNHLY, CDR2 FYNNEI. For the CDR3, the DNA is TGTGCCAGCAGTCCGGGACAGGGCGTTTTTGGGCAGTACTTC. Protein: CASSPGQGVFGQYF.

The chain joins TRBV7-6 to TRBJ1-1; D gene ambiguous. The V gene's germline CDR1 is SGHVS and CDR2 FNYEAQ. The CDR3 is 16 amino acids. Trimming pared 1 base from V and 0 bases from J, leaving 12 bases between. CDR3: CASSLEPGSMNTEAFF. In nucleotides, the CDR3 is TGTGCCAGCAGCTTAGAGCCCGGGTCCATGAACACTGAAGCTTTCTTT.

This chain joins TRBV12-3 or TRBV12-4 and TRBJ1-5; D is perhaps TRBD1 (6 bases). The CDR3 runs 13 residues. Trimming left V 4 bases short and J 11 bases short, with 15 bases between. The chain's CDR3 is CASSYGQSSTQHF. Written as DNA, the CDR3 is TGTGCCAGCAGTTATGGACAGTCCTCTACCCAGCATTTT.

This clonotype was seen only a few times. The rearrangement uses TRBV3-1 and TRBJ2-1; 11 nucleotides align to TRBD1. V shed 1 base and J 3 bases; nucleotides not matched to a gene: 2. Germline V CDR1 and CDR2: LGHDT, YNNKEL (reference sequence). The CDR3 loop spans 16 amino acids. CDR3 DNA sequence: TGTGCCAGCAGCCAAGGTGGGACAGGGGGCTACAATGAGCAGTTCTTC. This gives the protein CASSQGGTGGYNEQFF.

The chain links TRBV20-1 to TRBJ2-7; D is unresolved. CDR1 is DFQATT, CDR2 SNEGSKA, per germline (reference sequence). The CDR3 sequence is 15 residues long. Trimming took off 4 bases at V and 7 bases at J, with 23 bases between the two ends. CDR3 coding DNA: TGCAGTGCTAATCATGCAGCCCCCTACTACAATGAGCAGTACTTC. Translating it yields CSANHAAPYYNEQYF.

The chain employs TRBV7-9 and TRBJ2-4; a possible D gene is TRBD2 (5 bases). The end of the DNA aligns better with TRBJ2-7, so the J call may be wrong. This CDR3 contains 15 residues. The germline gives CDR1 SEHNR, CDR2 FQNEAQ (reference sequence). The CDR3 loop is CASSTYGVTAYEQYF. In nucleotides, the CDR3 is TGTGCCAGCAGCACCTACGGGGTGACTGCTTACGAGCAGTACTTC.

The CDR3 is CASKRDHATDTQYF. CDR3 bases: TGTGCCAGCAAAAGGGACCACGCCACAGATACGCAGTATTTT. The chain carries TRBV2 and TRBJ2-3; D is perhaps TRBD1 or TRBD2 (5 bases each). V shed 7 bases and J shed 2 bases, with 13 bases lying between them. CDR1 and CDR2 (germline): SNHLY, FYNNEI. The CDR3 runs 14 residues. Variable domain in full (rest from reference TRBV2 and TRBJ2-3): EPEVTQTPSHQVTQMGQEVILRCVPISNHLYFYWYRQILGQKVEFLVSFYNNEISEKSEIFDDQFSVERPDGSNFTLKIRSTKLEDSAMYFCASKRDHATDTQYFGPGTRLTVL.

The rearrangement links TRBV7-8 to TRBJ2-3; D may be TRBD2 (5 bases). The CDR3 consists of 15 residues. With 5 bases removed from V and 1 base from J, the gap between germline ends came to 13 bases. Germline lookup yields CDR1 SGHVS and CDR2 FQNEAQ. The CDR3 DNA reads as TGTGCCAGCAGCATTCTGAGGCGGGGCACAGATACGCAGTATTTT. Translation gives CASSILRRGTDTQYF.

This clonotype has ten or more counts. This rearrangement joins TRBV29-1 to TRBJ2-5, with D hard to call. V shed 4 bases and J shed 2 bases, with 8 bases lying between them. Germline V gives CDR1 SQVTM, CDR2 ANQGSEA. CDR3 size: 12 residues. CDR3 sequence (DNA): TGCAGCGTTGCAAGTCTGCAAGAGACCCAGTACTTC. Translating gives CSVASLQETQYF.

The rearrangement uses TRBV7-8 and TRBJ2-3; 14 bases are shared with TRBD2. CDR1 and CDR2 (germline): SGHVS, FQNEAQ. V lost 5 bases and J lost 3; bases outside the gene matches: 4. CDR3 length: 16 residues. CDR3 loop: CASSMGLAGETDTQYF. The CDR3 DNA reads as TGTGCCAGCAGCATGGGACTAGCGGGAGAAACAGATACGCAGTATTTT.

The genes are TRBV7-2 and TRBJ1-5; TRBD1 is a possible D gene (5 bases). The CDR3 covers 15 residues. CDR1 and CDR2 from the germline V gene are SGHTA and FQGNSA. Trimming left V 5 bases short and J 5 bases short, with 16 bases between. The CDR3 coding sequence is TGTGCCAGCAGCCGAAGACGGGGGGGGGATCAGCCCCAGCATTTT. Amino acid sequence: CASSRRRGGDQPQHF.

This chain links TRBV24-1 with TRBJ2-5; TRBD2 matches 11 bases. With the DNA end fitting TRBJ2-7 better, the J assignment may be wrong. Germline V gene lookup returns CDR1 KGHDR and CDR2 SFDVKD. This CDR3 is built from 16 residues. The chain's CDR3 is CATSDPGLAGIYEQYF. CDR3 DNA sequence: TGTGCCACCAGTGATCCCGGACTAGCGGGCATCTACGAGCAGTACTTC.

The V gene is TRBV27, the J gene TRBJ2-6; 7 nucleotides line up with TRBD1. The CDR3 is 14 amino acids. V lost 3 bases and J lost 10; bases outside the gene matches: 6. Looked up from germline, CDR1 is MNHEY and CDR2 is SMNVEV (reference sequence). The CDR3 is CASSLERGRNVLTF. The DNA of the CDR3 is TGTGCCAGCAGTTTGGAGAGGGGGCGTAACGTCCTGACTTTC.

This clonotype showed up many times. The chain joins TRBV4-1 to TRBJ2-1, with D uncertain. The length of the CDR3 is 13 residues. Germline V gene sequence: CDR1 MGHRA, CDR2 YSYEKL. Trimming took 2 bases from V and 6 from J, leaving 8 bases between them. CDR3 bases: TGCGCCAGCAGCCAAAACGAAGGCAATGAGCAGTTCTTC. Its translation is CASSQNEGNEQFF.

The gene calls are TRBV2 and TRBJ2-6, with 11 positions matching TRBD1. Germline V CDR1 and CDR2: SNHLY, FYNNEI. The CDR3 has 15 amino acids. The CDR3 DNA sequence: TGTGCGAGCGGGACAGGGGGAACGGGGGCCAACGTCCTGACTTTC. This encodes CASGTGGTGANVLTF.

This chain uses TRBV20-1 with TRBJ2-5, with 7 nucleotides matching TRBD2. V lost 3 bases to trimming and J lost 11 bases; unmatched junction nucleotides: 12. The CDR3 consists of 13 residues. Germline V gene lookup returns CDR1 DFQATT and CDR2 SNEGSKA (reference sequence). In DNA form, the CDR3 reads TGCAGTGCTAGTCAAGGGAGGGCCTGGGAGCAGTACTTC. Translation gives CSASQGRAWEQYF.

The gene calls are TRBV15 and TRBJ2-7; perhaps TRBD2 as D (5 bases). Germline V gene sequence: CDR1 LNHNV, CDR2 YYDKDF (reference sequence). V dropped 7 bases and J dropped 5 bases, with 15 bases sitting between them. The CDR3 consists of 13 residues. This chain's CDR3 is CATTHSGSHEQYF. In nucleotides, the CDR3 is TGTGCCACCACACACTCGGGGTCCCACGAGCAGTACTTC.

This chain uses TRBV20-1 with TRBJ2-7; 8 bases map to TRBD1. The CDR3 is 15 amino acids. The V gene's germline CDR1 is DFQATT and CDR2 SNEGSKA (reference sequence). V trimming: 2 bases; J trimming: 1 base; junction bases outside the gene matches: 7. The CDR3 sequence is CSARPGTGDSYEQYF. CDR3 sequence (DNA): TGCAGTGCTAGACCCGGGACAGGAGATTCCTACGAGCAGTACTTC.